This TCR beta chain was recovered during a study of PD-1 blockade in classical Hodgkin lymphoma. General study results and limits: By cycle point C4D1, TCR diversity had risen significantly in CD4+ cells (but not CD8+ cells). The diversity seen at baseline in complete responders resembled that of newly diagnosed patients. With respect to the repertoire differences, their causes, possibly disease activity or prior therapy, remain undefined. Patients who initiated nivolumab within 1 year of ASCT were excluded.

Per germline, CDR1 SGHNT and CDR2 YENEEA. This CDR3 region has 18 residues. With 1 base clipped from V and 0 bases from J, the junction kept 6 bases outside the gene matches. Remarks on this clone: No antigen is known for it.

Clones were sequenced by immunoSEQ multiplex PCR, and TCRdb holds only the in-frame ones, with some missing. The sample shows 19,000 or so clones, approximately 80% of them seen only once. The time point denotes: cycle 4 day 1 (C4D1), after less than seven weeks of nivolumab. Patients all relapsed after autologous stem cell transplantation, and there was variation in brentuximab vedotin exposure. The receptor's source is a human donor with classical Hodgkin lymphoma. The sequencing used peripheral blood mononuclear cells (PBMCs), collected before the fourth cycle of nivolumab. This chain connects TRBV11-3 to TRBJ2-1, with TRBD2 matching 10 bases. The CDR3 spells CASSLVHLAGVSYNEQFF. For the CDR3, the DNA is TGTGCCAGCAGCTTAGTACACCTAGCGGGGGTCTCCTACAATGAGCAGTTCTTC. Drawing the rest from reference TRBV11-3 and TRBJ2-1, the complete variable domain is EAGVVQSPRYKIIEKKQPVAFWCNPISGHNTLYWYLQNLGQGPELLIRYENEEAVDDSQLPKDRFSAERLKGVDSTLKIQPAELGDSAVYLCASSLVHLAGVSYNEQFFGPGTRLTVL.